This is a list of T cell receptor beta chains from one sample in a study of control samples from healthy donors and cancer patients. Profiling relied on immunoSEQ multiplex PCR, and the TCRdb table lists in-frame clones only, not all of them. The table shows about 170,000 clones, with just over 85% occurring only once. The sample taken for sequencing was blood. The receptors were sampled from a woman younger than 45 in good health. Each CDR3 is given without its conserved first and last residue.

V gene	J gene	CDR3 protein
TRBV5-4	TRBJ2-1	ASSLALAGVRNEQF
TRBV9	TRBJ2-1	ASSGTSGSFNEQF
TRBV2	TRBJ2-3	ASSEAGGPTDTQY
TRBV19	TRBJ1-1	ASDRDEATEAF
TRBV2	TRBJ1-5	ASAILGSSNQPQH
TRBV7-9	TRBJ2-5	ASSPLGTSGTQTQY
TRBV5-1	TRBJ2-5	ASSFSGVQETQY
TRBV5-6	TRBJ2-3	ASSYGAGDTQY
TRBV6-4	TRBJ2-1	ASSDKGTGNEQF
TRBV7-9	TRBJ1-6	ASSLGNYNSPLH
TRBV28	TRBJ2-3	ASSFLDKKGTDTQY
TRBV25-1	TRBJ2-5	ASGSQGRKTQY
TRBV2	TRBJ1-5	ASSPDGQNQPQH
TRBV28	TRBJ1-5	ASSLLRGGSNQPQH
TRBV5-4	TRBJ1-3	ASSLGGQVGNTIY
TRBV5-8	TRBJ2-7	ASSLAFSGAGTFEQY
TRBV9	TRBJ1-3	ASSVSGHSGNTIY
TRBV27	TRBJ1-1	ASSLWQGSGTEAF
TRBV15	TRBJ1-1	ATSRSGQGLLNTEAF
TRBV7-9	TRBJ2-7	ASSLVGLAPHEQY
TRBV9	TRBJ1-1	ASSAGDRARTEAF
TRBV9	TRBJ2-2	ASSPRQGGGTGELF
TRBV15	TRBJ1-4	ATSRTTGGREKLF
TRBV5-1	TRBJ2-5	ASSLGGAWETQY
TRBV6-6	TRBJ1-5	ATRDRPWGGGPQH
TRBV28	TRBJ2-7	ASSLPPTYEQY
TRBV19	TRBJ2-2	ASSISRGGELF
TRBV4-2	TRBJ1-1	ASSQEWRGEAF
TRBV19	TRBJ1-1	ASSTRIGSEAF
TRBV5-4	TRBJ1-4	ASSLGGVANEKLF
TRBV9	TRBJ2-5	ASSVGPAGGGIQETQY
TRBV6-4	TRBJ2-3	ASSAAVAGGIGTQY
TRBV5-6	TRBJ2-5	ASSFLGAGSETQY
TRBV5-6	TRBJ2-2	ASSETSGYTGELF
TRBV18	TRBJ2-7	ASSPPGKYYEQY
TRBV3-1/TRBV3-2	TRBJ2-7	ASSQGFSGTYEQY
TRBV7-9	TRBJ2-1	ASSPVVAAQYNEQF
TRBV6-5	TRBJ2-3	AGDRGGTDTQY
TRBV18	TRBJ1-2	ASSPDSVPYGYT
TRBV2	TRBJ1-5	ASSEKRSNQPQH
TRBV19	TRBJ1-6	ASTTGSLAGNSPLH
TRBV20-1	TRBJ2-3	SVISGTQY
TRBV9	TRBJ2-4	ASSVSPDGNIQY
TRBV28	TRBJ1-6	ASSSRRANHSPLH
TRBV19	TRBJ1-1	ASTRTRGNTEAF
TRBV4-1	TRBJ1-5	ASSQGQNSNQPQH
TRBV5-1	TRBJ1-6	ASSTRNNSPLH